What follows describes a single T cell receptor (beta chain). Germline assignment: CDR1 MNHEY and CDR2 SVGAGI. This CDR3 has 15 amino acids. Trimming cost V 4 bases and J 6 bases; bases outside gene matches: 10. The data were obtained in a study of blood T cell repertoires in COVID-19. On the study more broadly: COVID-19 samples from acute and convalescent phases originated in the United States, Italy and Spain.

Study processing details: Scientists estimated how many nucleated cells there were by amplifying reference gene primers. The protocol was immunoSEQ multiplex PCR, while the TCRdb copy is restricted to in-frame clones and leaves out a portion. The V and J calls and clone size were taken over from that table, and D and trimming were inferred from the DNA. The repertoire consists of over 85,000 clones, with roughly 85% occurring once and the leading ten covering roughly 40%. Sequencing was done on a sample of peripheral blood. This chain uses TRBV6-5 with TRBJ1-1, with 8 bases lining up with TRBD1. The receptor comes from a man aged 80 or over with acute or convalescent COVID-19. CDR3: CASSSPDRVPPEAFF. The CDR3, as DNA: TGTGCCAGCAGTTCCCCGGACAGGGTACCGCCTGAAGCTTTCTTT.